This T cell receptor beta chain was retrieved from a study of cytomegalovirus exposure and HLA in healthy donors. Whole-study findings and limits: Cytomegalovirus association was assigned to about 150 TCR beta chains. Previously analyzed data showed that most TCR beta V segments were productive at a frequency of about 90% or about 30%. A link between a missense DCLRE1C variant and TCR beta V- and J-gene trimming emerged from a later analysis.

Details on this clone: The target antigen is unknown.

The PCR was carried out with 60 Vbeta primers and 13 Jbeta primers. Sequencing was performed with immunoSEQ multiplex PCR; in TCRdb, only in-frame clones are kept and a portion is missing. The sample records around 140,000 clones, over 60% being singletons. Sequenced sample: PBMCs. The TCR comes from a man aged 35 to 55 in good health and CMV-seronegative.

The CDR3 coding sequence is TGTGCCAGCAGTTTATCGAGGACTAGCGGGACCGACGGGGAGCTGTTTTTT. Translating it yields CASSLSRTSGTDGELFF. This rearrangement joins TRBV27 to TRBJ2-2, with 12 bases fitting TRBD2. The CDR3 runs 17 residues. Germline lookup yields CDR1 MNHEY and CDR2 SMNVEV (reference sequence). Trimming cost V 0 bases and J 7 bases; bases outside gene matches: 6.